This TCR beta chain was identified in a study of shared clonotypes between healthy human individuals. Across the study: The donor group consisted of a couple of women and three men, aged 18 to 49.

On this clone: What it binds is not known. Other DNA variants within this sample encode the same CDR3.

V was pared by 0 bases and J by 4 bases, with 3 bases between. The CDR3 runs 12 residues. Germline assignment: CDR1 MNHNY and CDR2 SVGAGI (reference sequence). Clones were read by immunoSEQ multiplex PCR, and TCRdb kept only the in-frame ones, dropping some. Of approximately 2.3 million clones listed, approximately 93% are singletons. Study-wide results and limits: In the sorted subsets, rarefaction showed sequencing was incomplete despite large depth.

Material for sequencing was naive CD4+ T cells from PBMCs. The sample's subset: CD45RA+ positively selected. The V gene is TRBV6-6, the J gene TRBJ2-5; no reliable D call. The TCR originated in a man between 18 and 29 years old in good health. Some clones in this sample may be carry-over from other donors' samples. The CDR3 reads CASSYSRETQYF. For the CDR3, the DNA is TGTGCCAGCAGTTACTCGCGAGAGACCCAGTACTTC.